The rows below give T cell receptor beta chains drawn from one sample of a study of cytomegalovirus exposure and HLA in healthy donors. The method was immunoSEQ multiplex PCR; TCRdb's version includes in-frame clones alone and lacks a portion of them. The sample carries about 190,000 clones, about 80% recorded once. The sequenced material came from PBMCs. Source of these receptors: a boy aged 10-17 years in good health and CMV-seronegative. The conserved cysteine and the conserved F or W are not part of the CDR3 here. The order of the fields is V gene, J gene, CDR3 protein.

V: TRBV7-9; J: TRBJ1-1; CDR3: ASSLGGSETEAF
V: TRBV7-8; J: TRBJ1-1; CDR3: ASSLRPDTSNTEAF
V: TRBV28; J: TRBJ1-2; CDR3: ASSFSDRSYGYT
V: TRBV7-9; J: TRBJ2-3; CDR3: SSTLPDRGEEDTQY
V: TRBV7-9; J: TRBJ1-1; CDR3: ASSYQGSGAF
V: TRBV7-2; J: TRBJ1-6; CDR3: ASSPGGTYNSPLH
V: TRBV5-8; J: TRBJ2-2; CDR3: ASSTGLASGELF
V: TRBV7-9; J: TRBJ2-1; CDR3: ASSLFSAHYNEQF
V: TRBV12-5; J: TRBJ2-2; CDR3: ASGLVVARNTGELF
V: TRBV27; J: TRBJ2-7; CDR3: ASETPAQGLSYEQY
V: TRBV4-2; J: TRBJ2-7; CDR3: ASSQGGKTLTYEQY
V: TRBV6-6; J: TRBJ2-1; CDR3: ASSALLGQGNEQF
V: TRBV23-1; J: TRBJ1-1; CDR3: ASITGLNTEAF
V: TRBV6-6; J: TRBJ1-1; CDR3: ASSPYKRGNTEAF
V: TRBV5-1; J: TRBJ1-4; CDR3: ASSLAGQGEKLF
V: TRBV9; J: TRBJ2-5; CDR3: ASSVSEGGRRRKETQY
V: TRBV2; J: TRBJ2-3; CDR3: ASSGGHTSTDTQY
V: TRBV2; J: TRBJ1-5; CDR3: ASSENRVGQPQH